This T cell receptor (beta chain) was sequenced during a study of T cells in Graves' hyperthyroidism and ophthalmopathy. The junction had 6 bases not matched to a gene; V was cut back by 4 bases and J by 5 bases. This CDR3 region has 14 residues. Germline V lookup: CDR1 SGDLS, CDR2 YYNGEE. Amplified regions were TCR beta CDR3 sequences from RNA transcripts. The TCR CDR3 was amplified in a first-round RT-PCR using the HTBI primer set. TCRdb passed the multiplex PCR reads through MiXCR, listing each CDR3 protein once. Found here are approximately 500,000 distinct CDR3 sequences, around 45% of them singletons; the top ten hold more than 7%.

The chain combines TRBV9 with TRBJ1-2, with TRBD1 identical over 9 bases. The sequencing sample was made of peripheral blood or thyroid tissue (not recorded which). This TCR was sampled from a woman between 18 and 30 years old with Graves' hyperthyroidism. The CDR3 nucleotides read TGTGCCAGCAGCACCGCCGGGACAGGGTATGGCTACACCTTC. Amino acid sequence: CASSTAGTGYGYTF.